This T cell receptor beta chain was observed in a study of PD-L1 blockade in urothelial cancer. Study results and limitations: In blood sampled pretreatment, TCR clonality below the median predicted better survival.

Sequenced by immunoSEQ multiplex PCR; TCRdb stores in-frame clones only, minus some. The table lists about 110,000 clones, about 91% of them singletons. Details on this clone: The antigen remains unidentified.

The CDR3 extends over 17 amino acids. Germline loops: CDR1 SEHNR, CDR2 FQNEAQ (reference sequence). J was trimmed by 2 bases and V by 4 bases; bases with no gene match: 13. Noted time point: peripheral blood 6 weeks after treatment start. The TCR comes from a man aged 60-69 years with urothelial cancer. The gene calls are TRBV7-9 and TRBJ2-5; TRBD1 matches 7 bases. The starting material was PBMCs, obtained around atezolizumab (anti-PD-L1) treatment. This chain's CDR3 is CASSSDRVVQSQETQYF. The DNA of the CDR3 is TGTGCCAGCAGCTCCGACAGGGTGGTACAGTCGCAAGAGACCCAGTACTTC. Based on the CDR3 plus reference TRBV7-9 and TRBJ2-5, the full variable domain is DTGVSQNPRHKITKRGQNVTFRCDPISEHNRLYWYRQTLGQGPEFLTYFQNEAQLEKSRLLSDRFSAERPKGSFSTLEIQRTEQGDSAMYLCASSSDRVVQSQETQYFGPGTRLLVL.